What follows are 31 T cell receptor beta chains derived from one specimen sequenced in a study of blood T cell repertoires in COVID-19 (dated by TCRdb to between 2020 and 2021). Libraries came from the immunoSEQ multiplex PCR assay. TCRdb limited this immuneACCESS table to in-frame rearrangements with V and J called. A share of clones is missing; checked studies link under half to unresolved V genes, and the rest is unexplained. The sample table holds about 340,000 clones, of which roughly 90% were seen once. About 6.7% of the sample comes from the top ten. Sequenced input: peripheral blood. The receptors here all came from a woman aged 70-85 years with COVID-19, enrolled during active disease.

A single count supports this clone. The chain joins TRBV27 to TRBJ2-1, with D tentatively TRBD1 (5 bases). This CDR3 has 14 amino acids. Germline CDR1 reads MNHEY; CDR2 reads SMNVEV (reference sequence). V shed 2 bases and J shed 7 bases, with 12 bases lying between them. CDR3 amino acids: CASSLRWQGNEQFF. The CDR3 DNA reads TGTGCCAGCAGTTTAAGATGGCAGGGTAATGAGCAGTTCTTC.

This chain connects TRBV10-3 to TRBJ2-1; D may be TRBD1 (5 bases). Germline V gene lookup returns CDR1 ENHRY and CDR2 SYGVKD. This CDR3 is 13 amino acids long. With 7 bases removed from V and 5 bases from J, the gap between germline ends came to 12 bases. CDR3 sequence: CAITGQYHNEQFF. CDR3 nucleotide sequence: TGTGCCATCACAGGACAATACCACAATGAGCAGTTCTTC.

The sample holds a few counts of this clone. This chain joins TRBV27 and TRBJ2-7, with D maybe TRBD2 (5 bases). CDR3 size: 15 residues. Trimming took 0 bases from V and 0 from J, leaving 9 bases between them. From germline, CDR1 is MNHEY and CDR2 SMNVEV (reference sequence). The CDR3 DNA follows: TGTGCCAGCAGTTTATCGGGGAGATCCTCCTACGAGCAGTACTTC. Residues: CASSLSGRSSYEQYF.

This rearrangement joins TRBV19 to TRBJ1-5, with 8 positions matching TRBD1. Losses at the gene ends were 10 bases for V and 7 bases for J; bases not matched to a gene: 9. The length of the CDR3 is 13 residues. The germline gives CDR1 LNHDA, CDR2 SQIVND (reference sequence). The CDR3 reads CATSDRVGQPQHF. In nucleotides, the CDR3 is TGTGCCACCTCGGACAGGGTAGGGCAGCCCCAGCATTTT.

The chain links TRBV28 to TRBJ2-5; maybe TRBD2 (6 bases). V was clipped by 5 bases and J by 5 bases, with 18 bases between them. Per germline, CDR1 MDHEN and CDR2 SYDVKM. The CDR3 is 15 amino acids. CDR3 protein: CASSTPLIREETQYF. The CDR3 DNA sequence: TGTGCCAGCAGTACTCCTTTAATTCGGGAGGAGACCCAGTACTTC. Combining the CDR3 with reference TRBV28 and TRBJ2-5 gives the whole variable domain DVKVTQSSRYLVKRTGEKVFLECVQDMDHENMFWYRQDPGLGLRLIYFSYDVKMKEKGDIPEGYSVSREKKERFSLILESASTNQTSMYLCASSTPLIREETQYFGPGTRLLVL.

On this clone: A single base separates this from a much larger clone, so it may be a read error. The genes are TRBV13 and TRBJ2-7; no clear D. V was clipped by 0 bases and J by 5 bases, with 5 bases between them. Germline CDR1 reads PRHDT; CDR2 reads FYEKMQ (reference sequence). CDR3 length equals 12 residues. The CDR3 reads CASSLGSDEQYF. The CDR3 bases are TGTGCCAGCAGCTTAGGCAGCGACGAGCAGTACTTC.

The CDR3 is CASSFETLNTEAFF. DNA for the CDR3: TGTGCCAGCAGCTTTGAGACACTGAACACTGAAGCTTTCTTT. The chain combines TRBV7-9 with TRBJ1-1, with unresolved D. The CDR3 sequence is 14 residues long. Germline V lookup: CDR1 SEHNR, CDR2 FQNEAQ (reference sequence). V lost 3 bases, J lost 0 bases, and 8 bases lay in between.

Regarding this clone: Within the sample, other DNA sequences also encode this same CDR3. V usage is TRBV9 and J usage is TRBJ1-2; D gene uncertain. Germline V gene data show CDR1 as SGDLS and CDR2 as YYNGEE. With 2 bases removed from V and 5 bases from J, the gap between germline ends came to 7 bases. This CDR3 has 12 residues. The CDR3 protein is CASSVGRYGYTF. In DNA, the CDR3 is TGTGCCAGCAGCGTCGGGAGGTATGGCTACACCTTC. Looking up the rest from reference TRBV9 and TRBJ1-2 gives the full variable domain: DSGVTQTPKHLITATGQRVTLRCSPRSGDLSVYWYQQSLDQGLQFLIQYYNGEERAKGNILERFSAQQFPDLHSELNLSSLELGDSALYFCASSVGRYGYTFGSGTRLTVV.

This clone has at least ten counts. The J gene is TRBJ2-1, the V gene TRBV2, with 10 bases matching TRBD2. Germline CDR1 SNHLY, CDR2 FYNNEI. V dropped 6 bases and J dropped 7; count of bases not matched to a gene: 3. The CDR3 runs 13 residues. CDR3 region: CASRGTSDNEQFF. The CDR3 bases are TGTGCCAGCAGGGGGACTAGCGATAATGAGCAGTTCTTC.

The V gene is TRBV7-3, the J gene TRBJ2-3; 12 positions agree with TRBD2. Germline V gives CDR1 SGHTA, CDR2 FQGTGA. CDR3 length equals 21 residues. V lost 0 bases to trimming and J lost 2 bases; unmatched junction nucleotides: 15. The CDR3 DNA reads TGTGCCAGCAGCTTAACGGGCCCATGGCTAGCGGGGGGGTCCTTCACAGATACGCAGTATTTT. Protein: CASSLTGPWLAGGSFTDTQYF.

This clone was counted between two and nine times. The rearrangement joins TRBV7-9 to TRBJ1-5; no clear D. The CDR3 runs to 12 residues. The V end lost 4 bases, the J end lost 4 bases, and 5 bases lay between the germline ends. The germline V gene has CDR1 SEHNR and CDR2 FQNEAQ (reference sequence). The CDR3 here is CASSSDNQPQHF. CDR3 sequence (DNA): TGTGCCAGCAGCTCAGATAATCAGCCCCAGCATTTT.

The chain links TRBV7-8 to TRBJ2-7, with 13 bases identical to TRBD2. This CDR3 has 15 amino acids. Germline V gene data show CDR1 as SGHVS and CDR2 as FQNEAQ. Losses at the gene ends were 4 bases for V and 4 bases for J; bases not matched to a gene: 4. CDR3 loop: CASSSWTSGGYEQYF. As DNA, the CDR3 is TGTGCCAGCAGCTCCTGGACTAGCGGGGGATACGAGCAGTACTTC.

The V gene is TRBV19, the J gene TRBJ1-1, with D possibly TRBD1 on 5 matching bases. CDR1 and CDR2 (germline): LNHDA, SQIVND (reference sequence). The V end was cut by 6 bases, the J end by 1 base, with 9 bases between. The CDR3 contains 13 residues. The CDR3 sequence is CASRLTENTEAFF. CDR3 DNA: TGTGCCAGTAGACTGACAGAGAACACTGAAGCTTTCTTT.

The chain employs TRBV18 and TRBJ1-2; perhaps TRBD1 as D (5 bases). V lost 5 bases to trimming and J lost 7 bases, with 14 bases between them. The CDR3 covers 13 residues. CDR1 and CDR2 (germline): KGHSH, LQKENI. The CDR3 spells CASSSADKGGYTF. CDR3 DNA sequence: TGTGCCAGCTCATCCGCGGACAAAGGTGGCTACACCTTC.

This rearrangement joins TRBV7-9 to TRBJ2-3; tentatively, D is TRBD1 (5 bases). The V end lost 3 bases, the J end lost 4 bases, and 11 bases lay between the germline ends. CDR1 and CDR2 from the germline V gene are SEHNR and FQNEAQ (reference sequence). The CDR3 is made up of 14 amino acids. The CDR3 reads CASSFSRAPDTQYF. DNA of the CDR3: TGTGCCAGCAGCTTTAGCAGGGCCCCAGATACGCAGTATTTT.

The rearrangement links TRBV7-2 to TRBJ2-7; the match to TRBD2 covers 13 bases. CDR1 SGHTA and CDR2 FQGNSA come from the germline V gene. The V and J ends lost 5 bases and 4 bases, in that order; junction bases with no gene match: 2. The CDR3 is 14 amino acids. The CDR3: CASSPTSGGYEQYF. For the CDR3, the DNA is TGTGCCAGCAGCCCGACTAGCGGGGGGTACGAGCAGTACTTC.

The chain is built from TRBV27 and TRBJ1-2, with TRBD1 as a possible D gene (5 bases). The V and J ends lost 6 bases and 2 bases respectively, with 16 bases between them. Germline V gives CDR1 MNHEY, CDR2 SMNVEV (reference sequence). This CDR3 is built from 15 residues. The DNA for the CDR3 is TGTGCCAGCAGAATTTTCGGGAGGGGAAACTATGGCTACACCTTC. It is translated as CASRIFGRGNYGYTF.

J is TRBJ2-1 and V is TRBV19; 9 nucleotides match TRBD1. J was trimmed by 12 bases and V by 5 bases; bases with no gene match: 8. The germline V gene has CDR1 LNHDA and CDR2 SQIVND (reference sequence). The CDR3 runs to 13 residues. CDR3 nucleotide sequence: TGTGCCAGTAGTGCCGGGACAGGGATATCGCAGTTCTTC. Translating it yields CASSAGTGISQFF.

V and J are TRBV2 and TRBJ2-7; weak D call: TRBD1 (5 bases). Trimming removed 7 bases from V and 2 bases from J, with 15 bases in between. Germline assignment: CDR1 SNHLY and CDR2 FYNNEI. The CDR3 is made up of 14 amino acids. The CDR3, as DNA: TGTGCCAGCACGTGGACCCTAGGGGCCTACGAGCAGTACTTC. This translates into CASTWTLGAYEQYF.

The J gene is TRBJ2-1, the V gene TRBV3-1 (or the pseudogene TRBV3-2); 12 positions match TRBD2. CDR3 length: 16 amino acids. Germline loops: CDR1 LGHDT, CDR2 YNNKEL (reference sequence). V shed 4 bases and J 6 bases; nucleotides not matched to a gene: 7. In nucleotides, the CDR3 is TGTGCCAGCAGCCCCCTACTAGCGGGGGGAATCAATGAGCAGTTCTTC. The encoded protein is CASSPLLAGGINEQFF.

The chain joins TRBV10-3 to TRBJ2-1; the match to TRBD2 covers 10 bases. Germline CDR1 reads ENHRY; CDR2 reads SYGVKD. The CDR3 extends over 14 amino acids. J lost 3 bases, V lost 7 bases, and 3 bases had no gene match. The CDR3 sequence: CAIKGLANYNEQFF. In nucleotides, the CDR3 is TGTGCCATCAAGGGACTAGCGAACTACAATGAGCAGTTCTTC.

V usage is TRBV19 and J usage is TRBJ1-3, with 8 nucleotides matching TRBD1. The germline gives CDR1 LNHDA, CDR2 SQIVND (reference sequence). The J segment lost 2 bases and the V segment lost 5 bases, leaving 2 bases of the junction unmatched. The CDR3 totals 14 residues. In nucleotides, the CDR3 is TGTGCCAGTAGTTTCAGGGGGCCTGGAAACACCATATATTTT. Protein: CASSFRGPGNTIYF.

J is TRBJ2-3 and V is TRBV11-2; no clear D. The CDR3 consists of 12 residues. Trimming stripped 5 bases from V and 1 base from J, with 4 bases between. Germline V lookup: CDR1 SGHAT, CDR2 FQNNGV. CDR3 residues: CASSAGTDTQYF. CDR3 nucleotides: TGTGCCAGCAGCGCAGGCACAGATACGCAGTATTTT.

This sequence joins TRBV7-2 and TRBJ2-5, with TRBD1 as a possible D gene (6 bases). Trimming took off 1 base at V and 1 base at J, with 10 bases between the two ends. CDR1 is SGHTA and CDR2 is FQGNSA in the germline V gene. This CDR3 is built from 15 residues. CDR3 residues: CASSLGDTVQETQYF. DNA for the CDR3: TGTGCCAGCAGCTTAGGGGACACCGTCCAAGAGACCCAGTACTTC.

The genes are TRBV14 and TRBJ2-5; D remains unclear. V was shortened by 5 bases and J by 2 bases, with 15 bases between the two germline ends. The germline gives CDR1 SGHDN, CDR2 FVKESK. This CDR3 is built from 15 residues. This chain's CDR3 is CASSSDTVLQETQYF. CDR3 sequence (DNA): TGTGCCAGCAGCAGTGACACAGTGCTTCAAGAGACCCAGTACTTC.

The chain links TRBV18 to TRBJ2-1; TRBD2 might be the D (5 bases). CDR3 size: 15 residues. The V gene lost 0 bases and the J gene lost 0 bases, with 6 bases spanning the gap. Germline CDR1 is KGHSH and CDR2 is LQKENI. CDR3 protein: CASSPPGNSYNEQFF. The CDR3 DNA is TGTGCCAGCTCACCACCCGGGAACTCCTACAATGAGCAGTTCTTC.

This clone was seen just once. The V call is TRBV30, the J call TRBJ2-1; D may be TRBD2 (7 bases). The V end lost 8 bases, the J end lost 4 bases, and 21 bases lay between the germline ends. The germline V gene encodes CDR1 GTSNPN and CDR2 SVGIG (reference sequence). The CDR3 totals 15 residues. The CDR3 region has the DNA TGTGCCGGTGGATTCAGGGGAGGGGGGTACAATGAGCAGTTCTTC. Amino acids: CAGGFRGGGYNEQFF.

In this sample, this clone turned up a few times. V usage is TRBV28 and J usage is TRBJ1-4; the D is unclear. The CDR3 has 15 amino acids. The germline V gene encodes CDR1 MDHEN and CDR2 SYDVKM. V was trimmed by 6 bases and J by 8 bases, leaving 19 bases between them. In DNA form, the CDR3 reads TGTGCCAGCAGGCCCTCAGGTGGAGGTCCCGAAAAACTGTTTTTT. It yields the protein CASRPSGGGPEKLFF.

This clone came up a few times. V is TRBV24-1 and J is TRBJ1-4, with a possible D match to TRBD1 (5 bases). The CDR3 totals 14 residues. The germline V and J ends were trimmed by 3 bases and 7 bases, with 11 bases remaining between them. Germline CDR1 is KGHDR and CDR2 is SFDVKD. Here the CDR3 reads CATSDPGQAEKLFF. CDR3 nucleotide sequence: TGTGCCACCAGTGATCCTGGACAAGCTGAAAAACTGTTTTTT.

This rearrangement joins TRBV12-3 or TRBV12-4 to TRBJ2-5; D is perhaps TRBD1 (6 bases). V gave up 6 bases and J gave up 4 bases, with 6 bases separating them. There are 11 residues in the CDR3. Here the CDR3 DNA reads TGTGCCAGCAGACAGGGAGAGACCCAGTACTTC. Its protein product is CASRQGETQYF.

The V gene is TRBV18, the J gene TRBJ1-5, with 8 nucleotides matching TRBD1. The trim removed 3 bases at V and 7 bases at J, leaving 8 bases unmatched. CDR3 length: 15 residues. Germline CDR1 is KGHSH and CDR2 is LQKENI. The CDR3 region has the DNA TGTGCCAGCTCACCTCGGACAGGGAACGAACAGCCCCAGCATTTT. It encodes CASSPRTGNEQPQHF.